A selection of T cell receptor beta chains follows, all from one sample in a study of identical twins. Each CDR3 protein is one row after TCRdb ran MiXCR on the 5' RACE reads. Of approximately 1.8 million distinct CDR3 sequences in the sample, roughly 35% are singletons; the top ten hold approximately 0.29%. The sequenced sample consisted of cord blood. All receptors come from a newborn girl in good health. Each CDR3 is given with its conserved first and last residue. A D gene is named only where the DNA matches it firmly. Clone size is stated in some rows and not others, as once, few, many or a class when expanded.

size: few
J: TRBJ2-3
D: .
V: TRBV27
CDR3: CASSLSQWATDTQYF
DNA: TGTGCCAGCAGTCTTTCCCAATGGGCCACAGATACGCAGTATTTT

size: .
J: TRBJ1-2
D: .
V: TRBV18
CDR3: CASSPEGSTYGYTF
DNA: TGTGCCAGCTCACCAGAGGGGTCCACCTATGGCTACACCTTC

size: .
J: TRBJ2-4
D: .
V: TRBV5-1
CDR3: CASSPDLGGNIQYF
DNA: TGCGCCAGCAGCCCAGACTTGGGGGGAAACATTCAGTACTTC

size: .
J: TRBJ1-4
D: TRBD1
V: TRBV5-1
CDR3: CASSLAFSRGNEKLFF
DNA: TGCGCCAGCAGCTTGGCCTTTAGCAGGGGGAACGAAAAACTGTTTTTT

size: few
J: TRBJ2-3
D: .
V: TRBV15
CDR3: CATSRVRESTDTQYF
DNA: TGTGCCACCAGCAGAGTTCGGGAGAGCACAGATACGCAGTATTTT

size: .
J: TRBJ1-2
D: TRBD1
V: TRBV10-2
CDR3: CASGGQATLSYGYTF
DNA: TGCGCCAGCGGGGGACAGGCTACACTGAGCTATGGCTACACCTTC

size: .
J: TRBJ2-7
D: TRBD2
V: TRBV20-1
CDR3: CSAWTSGRQDEQYF
DNA: TGCAGTGCTTGGACTAGCGGGAGGCAGGATGAGCAGTACTTC

size: many
J: TRBJ1-2
D: .
V: TRBV7-2
CDR3: CASSLAGIYGYTF
DNA: TGCGCCAGCAGCTTGGCCGGGATCTATGGCTACACCTTC

size: few
J: TRBJ1-4
D: .
V: TRBV5-1
CDR3: CASSFENRRTNEKLFF
DNA: TGCGCCAGCAGCTTCGAGAACAGGAGAACTAATGAAAAACTGTTTTTT

size: .
J: TRBJ1-1
D: .
V: TRBV7-2
CDR3: CASSSRQVPLNTEAFF
DNA: TGTGCCAGCAGCTCCAGACAGGTCCCCTTGAACACTGAAGCTTTCTTT

size: few
J: TRBJ2-1
D: .
V: TRBV2
CDR3: CASSDPRDAAYNEQFF
DNA: TGTGCCAGCAGTGACCCGAGGGACGCTGCCTACAATGAGCAGTTCTTC

size: many
J: TRBJ1-2
D: .
V: TRBV5-1
CDR3: CASSLVVTGFDYGYTF
DNA: TGCGCCAGCAGCTTGGTGGTTACAGGGTTCGACTATGGCTACACCTTC